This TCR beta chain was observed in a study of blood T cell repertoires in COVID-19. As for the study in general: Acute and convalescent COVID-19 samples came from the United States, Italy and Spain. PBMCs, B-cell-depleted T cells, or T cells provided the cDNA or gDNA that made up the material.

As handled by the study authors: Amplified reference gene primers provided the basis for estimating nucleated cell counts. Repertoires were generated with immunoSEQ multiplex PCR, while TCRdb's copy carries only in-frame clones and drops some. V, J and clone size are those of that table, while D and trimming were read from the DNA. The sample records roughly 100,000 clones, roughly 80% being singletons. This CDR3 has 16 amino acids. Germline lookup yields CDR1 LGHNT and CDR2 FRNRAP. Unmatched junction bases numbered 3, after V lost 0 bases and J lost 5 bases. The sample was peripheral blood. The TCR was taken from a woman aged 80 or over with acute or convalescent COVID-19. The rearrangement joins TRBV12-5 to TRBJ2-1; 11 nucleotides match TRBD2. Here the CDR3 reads CASGLVLAGANNEQFF. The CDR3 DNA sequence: TGTGCTAGTGGTTTGGTACTAGCGGGAGCCAACAATGAGCAGTTCTTC.